This T cell receptor (beta chain) was found in a study of cytomegalovirus exposure and HLA in healthy donors. This PCR relied on a set of 60 Vbeta primers and 13 Jbeta primers. Repertoires were generated with immunoSEQ multiplex PCR, while TCRdb's copy carries only in-frame clones and drops some. This sample has roughly 150,000 clones, with roughly three quarters found just once. On this clone itself: Its antigen is not known.

The V and J ends lost 6 bases and 6 bases, in that order; junction bases with no gene match: 8. The CDR3 is made up of 15 amino acids. The germline CDR1 and CDR2 sequences are MNHEY and SVGAGI. Study-level points and caveats: Relative to the 666-donor mean, N-insertions were reportedly fewer in an Asian-associated ancestry cluster in a later analysis. A later analysis reported that several of the most significant clusters appeared to be linked to common viral pathogens, among them Epstein-Barr virus. In a later analysis, TCR beta V- and J-gene trimming was associated with a missense DCLRE1C variant.

The TCR sequence derives from a woman aged 30 to 39 in good health and CMV-seronegative. The V call is TRBV6-5, the J call TRBJ1-5; 10 positions agree with TRBD1. Sequencing was done on a sample of PBMCs. Written as DNA, the CDR3 is TGTGCCAGCAGCCCGACTTGGACAGGGGGTCAGCCCCAGCATTTT. Its translation: CASSPTWTGGQPQHF.